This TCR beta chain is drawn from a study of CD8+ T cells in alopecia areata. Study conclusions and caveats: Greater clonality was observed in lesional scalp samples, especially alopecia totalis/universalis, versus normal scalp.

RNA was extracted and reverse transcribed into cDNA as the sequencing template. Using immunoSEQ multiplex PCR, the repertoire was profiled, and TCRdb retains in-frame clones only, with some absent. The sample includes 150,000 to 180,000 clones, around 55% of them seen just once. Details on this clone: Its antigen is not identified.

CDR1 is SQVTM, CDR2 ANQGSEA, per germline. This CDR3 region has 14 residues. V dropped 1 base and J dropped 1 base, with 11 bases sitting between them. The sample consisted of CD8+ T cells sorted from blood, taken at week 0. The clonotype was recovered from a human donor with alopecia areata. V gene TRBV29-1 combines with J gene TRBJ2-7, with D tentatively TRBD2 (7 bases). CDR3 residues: CSVEAGGQSYEQYF. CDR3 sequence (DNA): TGCAGCGTTGAAGCGGGGGGCCAGTCCTACGAGCAGTACTTC.